This T cell receptor (beta chain) was observed in a study of blood T cell repertoires in COVID-19. The V segment lost 3 bases and the J segment 3 bases; nucleotides outside the gene matches: 6. The V gene's germline CDR1 is SGDLS and CDR2 YYNGEE. The CDR3 has 16 amino acids. TCRdb keeps only in-frame clones here, not all; method: immunoSEQ multiplex PCR. The sample shows over 110,000 clones, around 89% of them seen only once. The chain has TRBV9 and TRBJ1-3, with TRBD1 matching 10 bases. The sequence came from a human donor in a cohort sampled during active COVID-19. The material sequenced was peripheral blood. The CDR3 spells CASSGRQGAGGNTIYF. CDR3 in DNA: TGTGCCAGCAGCGGGAGACAGGGGGCAGGTGGAAACACCATATATTTT.